Listed below are T cell receptor beta chains from one sample, sequenced in a study of glioma-infiltrating T cells. Via MiXCR, TCRdb re-called the multiplex PCR reads, giving one row per CDR3 protein. This table holds around 390,000 distinct CDR3 sequences, about two fifths found once. Sequencing was done on a sample of glioma tissue, nonneoplastic brain tissue, or PBMCs (not recorded which). Receptors originate from a human donor with low-grade glioma or glioblastoma, undergoing nonglioma brain surgery, or in good health (not recorded which). The CDR3 runs from the conserved cysteine through the conserved F or W. D genes are given only for firm matches. Clone size, where shown, is once, few, many, or a class for clones that have expanded.

j_gene: TRBJ2-2; abundance: -; d_gene: -; v_gene: TRBV18; CDR3aa: CASSRRDRRTGELFF; CDR3nt: TGTGCCAGCTCCCGGCGGGACAGACGAACCGGGGAGCTGTTTTTT
j_gene: TRBJ2-1; abundance: -; d_gene: TRBD2; v_gene: TRBV7-8; CDR3aa: CASSLLAGAGSEQFF; CDR3nt: TGTGCCAGCAGCTTATTAGCGGGAGCGGGCAGTGAGCAGTTCTTC
j_gene: TRBJ1-2; abundance: -; d_gene: -; v_gene: TRBV2; CDR3aa: CAKGRATNYGYTF; CDR3nt: TGTGCCAAGGGACGGGCGACCAACTATGGCTACACCTTC
j_gene: TRBJ1-5; abundance: many; d_gene: -; v_gene: TRBV20-1; CDR3aa: CSARDRRDGNQPQHF; CDR3nt: TGCAGTGCTAGAGATCGAAGGGACGGCAATCAGCCCCAGCATTTT
j_gene: TRBJ2-7; abundance: few; d_gene: -; v_gene: TRBV12-3/TRBV12-4; CDR3aa: CASRPDSRLGEQYF; CDR3nt: TGTGCCAGCAGACCCGACTCTCGCCTGGGGGAGCAGTACTTC
j_gene: TRBJ2-1; abundance: -; d_gene: TRBD1; v_gene: TRBV28; CDR3aa: CASSNPGGTMRNEQFF; CDR3nt: TGTGCCAGCAGTAACCCAGGGGGCACGATGCGCAATGAGCAGTTCTTC
j_gene: TRBJ2-6; abundance: once; d_gene: -; v_gene: TRBV5-1; CDR3aa: CASSATSLSSGADVLTF; CDR3nt: TGCGCCAGCAGCGCGACTAGTCTATCCTCTGGGGCCGACGTCCTGACTTTC
j_gene: TRBJ2-3; abundance: many; d_gene: TRBD2; v_gene: TRBV20-1; CDR3aa: CSGIAGFTDTQYF; CDR3nt: TGCAGTGGCATAGCGGGCTTCACAGATACGCAGTATTTT
j_gene: TRBJ2-2; abundance: -; d_gene: -; v_gene: TRBV7-9; CDR3aa: CASRPQSETGELFF; CDR3nt: TGTGCCAGCAGACCACAGTCGGAAACCGGGGAGCTGTTTTTT
j_gene: TRBJ2-1; abundance: -; d_gene: TRBD2; v_gene: TRBV5-6; CDR3aa: CASSPGLAVIYNEQFF; CDR3nt: TGTGCCAGCAGCCCAGGACTAGCAGTGATCTACAATGAGCAGTTCTTC
j_gene: TRBJ1-5; abundance: many; d_gene: -; v_gene: TRBV20-1; CDR3aa: CSARTGNQPQHF; CDR3nt: TGCAGTGCTCGGACTGGTAATCAGCCCCAGCATTTT
j_gene: TRBJ2-3; abundance: -; d_gene: -; v_gene: TRBV12-3/TRBV12-4; CDR3aa: CASSLMGIGDTQYF; CDR3nt: TGTGCCAGCAGTTTAATGGGAATAGGGGATACGCAGTATTTT
j_gene: TRBJ1-2; abundance: few; d_gene: TRBD1; v_gene: TRBV12-3/TRBV12-4; CDR3aa: CASSSPGQVGYTF; CDR3nt: TGTGCCAGCAGTTCTCCGGGACAGGTTGGCTACACCTTC
j_gene: TRBJ1-1; abundance: -; d_gene: -; v_gene: TRBV29-1; CDR3aa: CSARVGDNTEAFF; CDR3nt: TGCAGCGCTAGGGTAGGGGACAACACTGAAGCTTTCTTT
j_gene: TRBJ2-7; abundance: many; d_gene: TRBD2; v_gene: TRBV6-2/TRBV6-3; CDR3aa: CASSYLGLAGIEQYF; CDR3nt: TGTGCCAGCAGTTACTTGGGGCTAGCGGGCATCGAGCAGTACTTC
j_gene: TRBJ1-5; abundance: -; d_gene: -; v_gene: TRBV7-9; CDR3aa: CASSPGGDNQPQHF; CDR3nt: TGTGCCAGCAGCCCCGGCGGTGACAATCAGCCCCAGCATTTT
j_gene: TRBJ1-2; abundance: few; d_gene: TRBD1; v_gene: TRBV20-1; CDR3aa: CSARGDSSNLGYTF; CDR3nt: TGCAGTGCTAGGGGGGACAGTTCCAACCTTGGCTACACCTTC
j_gene: TRBJ1-5; abundance: -; d_gene: -; v_gene: TRBV28; CDR3aa: CAPVYAESNQPQHF; CDR3nt: TGTGCCCCGGTCTATGCGGAAAGCAATCAGCCCCAGCATTTT